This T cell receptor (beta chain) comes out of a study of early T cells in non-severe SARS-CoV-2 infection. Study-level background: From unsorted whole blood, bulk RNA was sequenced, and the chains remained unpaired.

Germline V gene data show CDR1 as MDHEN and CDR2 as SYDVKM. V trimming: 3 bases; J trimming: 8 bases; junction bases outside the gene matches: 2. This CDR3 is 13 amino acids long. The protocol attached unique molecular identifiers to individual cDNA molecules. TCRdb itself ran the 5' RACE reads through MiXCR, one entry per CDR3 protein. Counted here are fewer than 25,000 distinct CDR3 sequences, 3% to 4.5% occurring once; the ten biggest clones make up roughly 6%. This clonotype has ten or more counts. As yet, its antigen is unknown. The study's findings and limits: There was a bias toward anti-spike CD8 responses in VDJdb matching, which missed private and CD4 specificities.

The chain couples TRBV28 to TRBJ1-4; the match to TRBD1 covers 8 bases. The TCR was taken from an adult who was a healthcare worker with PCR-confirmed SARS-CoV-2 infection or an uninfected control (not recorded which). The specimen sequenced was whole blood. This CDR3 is CASSFRDREKLFF. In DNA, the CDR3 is TGTGCCAGCAGTTTTCGGGACAGGGAAAAACTGTTTTTT.